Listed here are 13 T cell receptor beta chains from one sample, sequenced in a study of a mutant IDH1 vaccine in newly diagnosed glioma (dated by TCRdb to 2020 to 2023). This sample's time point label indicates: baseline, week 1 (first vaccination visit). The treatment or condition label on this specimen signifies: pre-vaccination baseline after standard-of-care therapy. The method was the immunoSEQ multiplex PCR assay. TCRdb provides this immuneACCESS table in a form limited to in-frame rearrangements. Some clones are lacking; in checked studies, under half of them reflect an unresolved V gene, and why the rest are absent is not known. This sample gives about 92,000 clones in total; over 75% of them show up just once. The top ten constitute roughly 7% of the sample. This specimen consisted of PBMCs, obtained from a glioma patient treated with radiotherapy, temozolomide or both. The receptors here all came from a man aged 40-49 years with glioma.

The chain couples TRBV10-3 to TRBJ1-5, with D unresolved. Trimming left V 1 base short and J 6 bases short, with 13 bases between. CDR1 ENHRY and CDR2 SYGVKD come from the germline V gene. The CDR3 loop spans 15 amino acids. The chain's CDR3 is CAISEFRVLSQPQHF. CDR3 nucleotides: TGTGCCATCAGTGAGTTCCGGGTTTTGAGTCAGCCCCAGCATTTT.

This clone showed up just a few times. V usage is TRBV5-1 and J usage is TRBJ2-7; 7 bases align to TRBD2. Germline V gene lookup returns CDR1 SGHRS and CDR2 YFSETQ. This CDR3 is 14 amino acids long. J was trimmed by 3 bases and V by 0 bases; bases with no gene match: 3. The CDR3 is CASSLDGGVYEQYF. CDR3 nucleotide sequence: TGCGCCAGCAGCTTGGATGGGGGGGTCTACGAGCAGTACTTC.

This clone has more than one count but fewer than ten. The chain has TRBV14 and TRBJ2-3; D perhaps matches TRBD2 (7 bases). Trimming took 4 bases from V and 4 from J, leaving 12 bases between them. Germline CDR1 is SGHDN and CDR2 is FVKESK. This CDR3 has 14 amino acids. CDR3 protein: CASSLGGRPDTQYF. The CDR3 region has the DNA TGTGCCAGCAGCCTGGGGGGGCGCCCAGATACGCAGTATTTT.

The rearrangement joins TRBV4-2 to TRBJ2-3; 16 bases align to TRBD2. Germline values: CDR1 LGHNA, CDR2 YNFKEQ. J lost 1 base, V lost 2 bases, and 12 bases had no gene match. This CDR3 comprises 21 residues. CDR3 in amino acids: CASSQSPGLAGGGSGTDTQYF. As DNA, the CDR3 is TGTGCCAGCAGCCAATCGCCGGGACTAGCGGGAGGGGGGTCTGGCACAGATACGCAGTATTTT.

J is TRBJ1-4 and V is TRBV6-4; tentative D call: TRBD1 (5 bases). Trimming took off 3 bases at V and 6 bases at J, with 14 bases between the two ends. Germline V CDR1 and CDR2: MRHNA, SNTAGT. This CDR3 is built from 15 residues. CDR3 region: CASSDIEAGYEKLFF. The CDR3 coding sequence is TGTGCCAGCAGTGATATTGAGGCAGGGTATGAAAAACTGTTTTTT.

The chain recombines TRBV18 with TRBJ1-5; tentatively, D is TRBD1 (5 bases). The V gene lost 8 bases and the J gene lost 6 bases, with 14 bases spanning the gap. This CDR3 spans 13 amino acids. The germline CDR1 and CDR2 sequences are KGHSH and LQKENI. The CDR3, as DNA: TGTGCCAGCCAACCAGGGAGAGGTCAGCCCCAGCATTTT. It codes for CASQPGRGQPQHF.

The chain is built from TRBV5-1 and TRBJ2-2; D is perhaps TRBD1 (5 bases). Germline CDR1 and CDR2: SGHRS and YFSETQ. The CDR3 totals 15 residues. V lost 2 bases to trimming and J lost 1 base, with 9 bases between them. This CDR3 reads CASSFRTKNTGELFF. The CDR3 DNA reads TGCGCCAGCAGCTTCCGGACAAAGAACACCGGGGAGCTGTTTTTT. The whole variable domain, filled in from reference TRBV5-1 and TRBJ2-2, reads KAGVTQTPRYLIKTRGQQVTLSCSPISGHRSVSWYQQTPGQGLQFLFEYFSETQRNKGNFPGRFSGRQFSNSRSEMNVSTLELGDSALYLCASSFRTKNTGELFFGEGSRLTVL.

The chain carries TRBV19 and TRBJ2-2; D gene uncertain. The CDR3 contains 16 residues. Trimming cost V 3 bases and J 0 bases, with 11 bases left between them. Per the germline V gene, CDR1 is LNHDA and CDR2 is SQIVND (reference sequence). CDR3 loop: CASSILPVANTGELFF. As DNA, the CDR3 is TGTGCCAGTAGTATTCTGCCGGTCGCGAACACCGGGGAGCTGTTTTTT.

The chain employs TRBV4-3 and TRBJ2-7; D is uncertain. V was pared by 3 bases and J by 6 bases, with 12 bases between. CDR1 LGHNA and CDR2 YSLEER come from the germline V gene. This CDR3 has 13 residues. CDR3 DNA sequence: TGCGCCAGCAGCCACTCCCTTTCCCTCGAGCAGTACTTC. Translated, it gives CASSHSLSLEQYF.

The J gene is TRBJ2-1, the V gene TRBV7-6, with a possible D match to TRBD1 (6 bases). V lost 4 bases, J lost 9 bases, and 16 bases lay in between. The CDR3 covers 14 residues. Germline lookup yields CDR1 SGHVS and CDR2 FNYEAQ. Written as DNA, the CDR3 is TGTGCCAGCAGCTCCAGCGGACAGTGGGCTGAGCAGTTCTTC. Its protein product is CASSSSGQWAEQFF.

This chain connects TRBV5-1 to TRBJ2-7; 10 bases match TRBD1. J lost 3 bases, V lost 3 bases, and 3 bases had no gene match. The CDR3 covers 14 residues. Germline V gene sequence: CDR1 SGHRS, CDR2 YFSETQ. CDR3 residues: CASSSRDRGYEQYF. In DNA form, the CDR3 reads TGCGCCAGCAGCTCCCGGGACAGGGGCTACGAGCAGTACTTC.

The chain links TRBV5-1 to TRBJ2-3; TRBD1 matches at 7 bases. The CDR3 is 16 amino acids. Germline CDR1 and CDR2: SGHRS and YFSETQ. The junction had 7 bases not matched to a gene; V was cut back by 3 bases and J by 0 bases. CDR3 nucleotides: TGCGCCAGCAGCTCTTCCCGACAGGGTAGCACAGATACGCAGTATTTT. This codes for CASSSSRQGSTDTQYF.

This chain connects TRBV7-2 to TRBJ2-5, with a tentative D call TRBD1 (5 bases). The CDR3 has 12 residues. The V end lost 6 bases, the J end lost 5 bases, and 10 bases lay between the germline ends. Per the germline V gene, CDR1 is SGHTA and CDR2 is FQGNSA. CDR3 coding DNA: TGTGCCAGCAGGCCCGCAGGGGAGACCCAGTACTTC. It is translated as CASRPAGETQYF.